One TCR beta chain is described in this entry. The repertoire was sequenced with immunoSEQ multiplex PCR; TCRdb's copy has only in-frame clones and lacks some. The sample shows just over 650,000 clones, approximately 90% of them seen only once. This specimen comes from a study of blood T cell repertoires in COVID-19. Sequenced input: peripheral blood. This sequence was found in a woman aged 18-29 years with acute or convalescent COVID-19.

The CDR3 here is CASKGVSYEQYF. CDR3 nucleotides: TGTGCCAGCAAGGGGGTCTCCTACGAGCAGTACTTC. The rearrangement uses TRBV28 and TRBJ2-7, with D possibly TRBD1 on 6 matching bases. From germline, CDR1 is MDHEN and CDR2 SYDVKM. The CDR3 covers 12 residues. Deletions cut 7 bases from V and 0 bases from J, with 7 bases between.